This T cell receptor (beta chain) was captured in a study of CD8 T cells in Susac syndrome. On this clonotype: The antigen is unknown.

Study outcomes and limitations: None of the CD4+ T cell repertoires in Susac syndrome showed clonal expansion.

In contrast to the negatively isolated CD8+ and CD4+ T cells, TEMRA cells were FACS-enriched. Between the trimmed V and J ends, which lost 0 bases and 4 bases, there was a span of 16 bases. This CDR3 spans 18 amino acids. From germline, CDR1 is LGHNA and CDR2 YSLEER. When the RNA was reverse transcribed, random hexamers were used with an input of roughly 0.45 to 1 ug. It was immunoSEQ multiplex PCR that amplified TCR beta CDR3 across 54 Vbeta and 13 Jbeta. TCRdb itself ran the immunoSEQ multiplex PCR reads through MiXCR, one entry per CDR3 protein. The table lists under 200,000 distinct CDR3 sequences, more than 90% of them singletons.

Material for sequencing was CD4+ T cells from PBMCs. The rearrangement joins TRBV4-3 to TRBJ2-6; possibly TRBD1 for D (5 bases). This clonotype was sampled from a human donor with Susac syndrome. The CDR3 DNA follows: TGCGCCAGCAGCCAAGATATAGTAAGGGGTTCAGGGGCCAACGTCCTGACTTTC. Encoded protein: CASSQDIVRGSGANVLTF.